This T cell receptor (beta chain) is drawn from a study of cytotoxic CD8 clonotypes in ibrutinib-treated CLL. Study background: Investigators reported 25 or so partial and 2 complete responses; after median 68 months, approximately 15 patients remained remitted and 12 progressed.

The V end was cut by 4 bases, the J end by 2 bases, with 10 bases between. The CDR3 contains 13 residues. CDR1 and CDR2 (germline): SGDLS, YYNGEE. The table lists this clone with a few counts. Its antigen is undetermined. Broader study findings: The times at which samples were taken varied between sustained-remission and progressing patients.

Libraries of TCR beta were made from 1.5 to 2.5 micrograms of genomic DNA that came from cryopreserved PBMCs. This table comes from immunoSEQ multiplex PCR, and its TCRdb copy is limited to in-frame clones, with some not included. The sample yields about 300,000 clones, 67% seen once. This rearrangement joins TRBV9 to TRBJ2-7; D perhaps matches TRBD1 (6 bases). This sample comprised PBMCs, obtained after 36 months of ibrutinib treatment. The receptor was derived from a human donor with chronic lymphocytic leukemia. CDR3 amino acids: CASSPGTTYEQYF. Written as DNA, the CDR3 is TGTGCCAGCAGCCCCGGGACAACCTACGAGCAGTACTTC.